Listed below are T cell receptor beta chains from one sample, sequenced in a study of T cell responses to AZD1222 COVID-19 vaccine. Data came from immunoSEQ multiplex PCR; TCRdb stores just in-frame clones and leaves some out. Here the sample spans around 30,000 clones, over 85% being singletons. The sample consisted of peripheral blood, taken on day 0 of AZD1222 vaccination. These receptor sequences come from an adult in good health. The CDR3 runs from the conserved cysteine through the conserved F or W. The D gene is left open where the match is weak. Clone size is not always given. Where it is, it says once, few, many or a class for expanded clones.

J gene	D gene	clone size	V gene	CDR3 protein
TRBJ2-2	-	-	TRBV27	CASTLGAGPNTGELFF
TRBJ1-1	TRBD1	-	TRBV11-3	CASSDREYTEAFF
TRBJ2-1	TRBD2	once	TRBV30	CAWSVLTSGKVYNEQFF
TRBJ1-2	-	-	TRBV6-5	CASSTSGTVYGYTF
TRBJ2-7	TRBD1	-	TRBV10-3	CAISADRGPYEQYF
TRBJ2-4	-	-	TRBV11-1	CASSSQDLAKNIQYF
TRBJ2-5	TRBD2	few	TRBV6-2/TRBV6-3	CASSYSASGVETQYF
TRBJ1-1	-	-	TRBV5-1	CASRGDTEAFF
TRBJ2-4	-	-	TRBV11-3	CASSPRPQRTKNIQYF
TRBJ1-2	TRBD1	-	TRBV30	CAWSASSDRGWNGYTF
TRBJ1-5	-	once	TRBV19	CASKEQGRNQPQHF
TRBJ2-7	-	-	TRBV5-4	CASSSNYEQYF
TRBJ2-2	-	-	TRBV6-2/TRBV6-3	CASSYSDSSTGELFF
TRBJ1-2	-	-	TRBV28	CASSSRGLDGYTF